A selection of T cell receptor beta chains follows, all from one sample in a study of blood T cell repertoires in COVID-19. Clones were sequenced by immunoSEQ multiplex PCR, and TCRdb holds only the in-frame ones, with some missing. The table shows 200,000 to 250,000 clones, with 70% to 85% occurring only once. Sample: PBMCs or T cells enriched from blood (not recorded which). These receptors all stem from a woman aged 40 to 50 with acute COVID-19. CDR3s include the opening cysteine and the closing phenylalanine or tryptophan. The order of the fields is D gene, clone size, V gene, J gene, CDR3 protein, CDR3 DNA. D genes are given only for firm matches. Some rows have no size entry. The others give once, few or many, or a class for an expanded clone.

>TRBD2|NA|TRBV3-1/TRBV3-2|TRBJ2-3
CASSPRGASSGRAFDTQYF
TGTGCCAGCAGCCCGAGGGGGGCGTCTAGCGGGAGGGCCTTTGATACGCAGTATTTT
>TRBD1|once|TRBV10-3|TRBJ1-4
CAIRGQGKNEKLFF
TGTGCCATCAGAGGACAGGGGAAAAATGAAAAACTGTTTTTT
>TRBD1|once|TRBV10-3|TRBJ2-5
CAISDWDRGETQYF
TGTGCCATCAGTGACTGGGACAGGGGAGAGACCCAGTACTTC
>NA|NA|TRBV7-9|TRBJ2-1
CASSLTRLGQFF
TGTGCCAGCAGCTTAACGAGGTTGGGGCAGTTCTTC
>NA|NA|TRBV19|TRBJ2-6
CASSIYFSGANVLTF
TGTGCCAGTAGTATCTATTTCTCTGGGGCCAACGTCCTGACTTTC
>NA|NA|TRBV10-3|TRBJ2-1
CAIRGASSSYNEQFF
TGTGCCATCAGGGGAGCGTCCAGCTCCTACAATGAGCAGTTCTTC
>NA|NA|TRBV4-2|TRBJ1-4
CASQPGSTNEKLFF
TGTGCCAGCCAACCAGGGTCAACTAATGAAAAACTGTTTTTT
>TRBD2|NA|TRBV9|TRBJ2-5
CASSVSSSGKQETQYF
TGTGCCAGCAGCGTAAGTTCTAGCGGGAAACAAGAGACCCAGTACTTC
>NA|NA|TRBV19|TRBJ1-5
CASRRTEETSNQPQHF
TGTGCCAGTAGGCGTACTGAGGAAACTAGCAATCAGCCCCAGCATTTT
>NA|NA|TRBV18|TRBJ1-1
CASSLLFKENTEAFF
TGTGCCAGCTCCCTATTATTTAAAGAGAACACTGAAGCTTTCTTT
>NA|NA|TRBV15|TRBJ1-1
CATSRDRQVRRNTEAFF
TGTGCCACCAGCAGAGATAGACAGGTGAGAAGGAACACTGAAGCTTTCTTT
>NA|NA|TRBV18|TRBJ2-2
CASSPSPRQTLFF
TGTGCCAGCTCACCGAGTCCTAGGCAGACGCTGTTTTTT
>NA|few|TRBV21-1|TRBJ1-6
CASSHRVSPLHF
TGTGCCAGCAGCCACAGGGTTTCACCCCTCCACTTT
>NA|NA|TRBV7-2|TRBJ2-2
CASSLVYGVATGELFF
TGTGCCAGCAGCTTAGTTTACGGGGTAGCGACCGGGGAGCTGTTTTTT
>TRBD1|NA|TRBV28|TRBJ2-7
CATKGQGRGEQYF
TGTGCCACCAAGGGACAGGGACGGGGCGAGCAGTACTTC
>TRBD1|NA|TRBV19|TRBJ2-7
CAKGTGPSVSEQYF
TGTGCCAAGGGGACAGGGCCTTCCGTCTCGGAGCAGTACTTC
>TRBD1|NA|TRBV7-6|TRBJ2-3
CASSYGLQGIDTQYF
TGTGCCAGCAGCTACGGGCTACAGGGGATCGATACGCAGTATTTT
>TRBD2|NA|TRBV2|TRBJ2-1
CASRPTSGSGNEQFF
TGTGCCAGCAGGCCTACTAGCGGGAGCGGCAATGAGCAGTTCTTC
>TRBD1|NA|TRBV28|TRBJ1-3
CASSLRQGRSGNTIYF
TGTGCCAGCAGTCTCCGACAGGGGAGAAGTGGAAACACCATATATTTT
>NA|NA|TRBV9|TRBJ1-1
CASSVGWQNTEAFF
TGTGCCAGCAGCGTTGGTTGGCAGAACACTGAAGCTTTCTTT